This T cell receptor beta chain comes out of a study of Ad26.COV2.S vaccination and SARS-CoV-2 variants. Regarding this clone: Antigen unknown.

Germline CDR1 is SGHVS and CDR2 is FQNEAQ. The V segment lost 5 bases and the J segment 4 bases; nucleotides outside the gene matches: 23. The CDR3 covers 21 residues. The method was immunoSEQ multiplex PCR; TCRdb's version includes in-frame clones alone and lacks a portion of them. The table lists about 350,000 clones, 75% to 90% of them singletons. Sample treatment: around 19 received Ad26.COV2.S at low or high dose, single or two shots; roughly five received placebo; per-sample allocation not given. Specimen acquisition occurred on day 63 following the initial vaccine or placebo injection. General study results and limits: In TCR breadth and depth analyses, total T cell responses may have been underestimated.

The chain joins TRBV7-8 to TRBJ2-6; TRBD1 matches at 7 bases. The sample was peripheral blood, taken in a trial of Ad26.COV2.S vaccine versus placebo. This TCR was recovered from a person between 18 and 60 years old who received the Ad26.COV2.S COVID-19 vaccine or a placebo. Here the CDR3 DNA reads TGTGCCAGCAGCCCATACCTCCCTAACAGGGGTGTCAACCCCGGGGCCAACGTCCTGACTTTC. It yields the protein CASSPYLPNRGVNPGANVLTF.